This TCR beta chain appears in the sequencing data of a study of blood T cells in healthy people across ages. Study-wide background: Template-switching capture recovered about one barcoded beta molecule per two T cells.

Germline V lookup: CDR1 MNHEY, CDR2 SVGAGI. This CDR3 has 14 amino acids. V lost 1 base to trimming and J lost 2 bases, with 9 bases between them. Study-wide results and caveats: One million T cells yielded diversity estimates that were considered underestimates. Relative to aged donors, long-lived donors carried more naive CD4+ cells and displayed higher diversity. TCR beta diversity, measured per million T cells, fell in a roughly linear way with age.

The use of a sample-barcoded 5' primer and a J-beta primer mix characterized a second PCR of roughly 7 to 11 cycles. TCRdb fed the 5' RACE reads into MiXCR, producing one record per CDR3 protein. The table shows roughly 1.5 million distinct CDR3 sequences, with roughly two fifths occurring only once. In regard to this clonotype: Its antigen is still unknown.

This clonotype was sampled from a woman younger than 35 in good health. The chain recombines TRBV6-5 with TRBJ2-7; D tentatively reads TRBD1 or TRBD2 (5 bases each). Sequenced sample: blood. CDR3 protein: CASSYYGGTYEQYF. In DNA, the CDR3 is TGTGCCAGCAGTTACTATGGGGGAACCTACGAGCAGTACTTC.